This TCR beta chain was captured in a study of blood T cells in healthy people across ages. This clonotype occurred a few times. The CDR3 runs to 17 residues. V dropped 2 bases and J dropped 4; count of bases not matched to a gene: 8. Germline-derived CDR1 and CDR2 are SGHNT and YYREEE (reference sequence). Using a J-beta primer mix together with a sample-barcoded 5' primer, a second PCR was run for roughly 6 to 12 cycles. TCRdb independently ran MiXCR on the 5' RACE reads; one entry per CDR3 protein. The sample lists roughly 1.7 million distinct CDR3 sequences, approximately 32% occurring once. The sample was blood. V and J are TRBV5-4 and TRBJ2-3; 12 positions agree with TRBD2. This TCR derives from a woman aged 25 to 39 in good health. The CDR3 DNA reads TGTGCCAGCAGCTTCCGCGGACTAGCGGGAATTTCAGATACGCAGTATTTT. This codes for CASSFRGLAGISDTQYF.